This TCR beta chain was retrieved from a study of blood T cells in healthy people across ages. Then a second PCR, running about 7 to 11 cycles, was carried out with a sample-barcoded 5' primer and a J-beta primer mix. Tags on each cDNA molecule came from a template-switch adaptor with 12 random nucleotides. TCRdb passed the 5' RACE reads through MiXCR, listing each CDR3 protein once. The sample shows roughly 730,000 distinct CDR3 sequences, approximately 60% of them seen only once. Study-wide findings and caveats: Both higher diversity and more naive CD4+ cells marked long-lived donors when set against aged donors.

As for this clonotype: The antigen remains undetermined.

Total RNA was extracted at no less than 5 micrograms per sample. The CDR3 has 15 residues. CDR1 and CDR2 from the germline V gene are MDHEN and SYDVKM. The sequenced sample consisted of blood. The rearrangement links TRBV28 to TRBJ2-5; 7 bases line up with TRBD1. The J call may be faulty, since TRBJ2-7 better matches the DNA end. The receptor was derived from a man between 35 and 55 years old in good health. CDR3 nucleotide sequence: TGTGCCAGCAGTTTAGCGGACAGGTCGTCGGGCGAGCAGTACTTC. Protein: CASSLADRSSGEQYF.